This T cell receptor (beta chain) was captured in a study of shared clonotypes between healthy human individuals. Study observations and caveats: Limited genetic and exposure-history diversity came from having few donors.

With regard to this clone: The antigen remains undetermined.

The CDR3 covers 17 residues. Germline-derived CDR1 and CDR2 are SNHLY and FYNNEI. V gave up 8 bases and J gave up 1 base; unmatched junction bases: 6. Data came from immunoSEQ multiplex PCR; TCRdb stores just in-frame clones and leaves some out. The sample records millions of clones, around 96% being singletons. Naive CD8 cells comprised CD45RO-negative, CCR7-positively selected cells, excluding terminally differentiated effector memory CD45RA+ cells. None of the donors, who were healthy HIV-negative adults, had recently had acute infections or vaccinations. This sequence was found in a man in his late teens or twenties in good health. The sample comprised naive CD8+ T cells sorted from blood. The chain is built from TRBV2 and TRBJ2-1; the match to TRBD2 covers 15 bases. CDR3 DNA sequence: TGTGCCAGCGTGGGACTAGCGGGGGGTGAATCCTACAATGAGCAGTTCTTC. It yields the protein CASVGLAGGESYNEQFF.